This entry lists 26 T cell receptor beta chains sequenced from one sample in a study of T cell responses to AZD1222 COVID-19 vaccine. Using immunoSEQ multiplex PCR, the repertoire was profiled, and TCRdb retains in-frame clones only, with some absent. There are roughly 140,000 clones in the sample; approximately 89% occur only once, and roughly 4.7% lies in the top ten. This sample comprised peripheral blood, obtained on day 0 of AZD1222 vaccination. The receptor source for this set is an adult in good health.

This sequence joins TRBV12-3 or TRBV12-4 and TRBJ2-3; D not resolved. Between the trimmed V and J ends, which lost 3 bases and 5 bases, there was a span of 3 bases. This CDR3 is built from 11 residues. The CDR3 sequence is CASSFRDTQYF. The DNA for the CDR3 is TGTGCCAGCAGTTTCAGAGATACGCAGTATTTT.

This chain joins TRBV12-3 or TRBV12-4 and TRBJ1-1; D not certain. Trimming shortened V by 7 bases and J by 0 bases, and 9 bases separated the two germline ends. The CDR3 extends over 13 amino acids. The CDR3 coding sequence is TGTGCCAGCAAAACGACCCTGAACACTGAAGCTTTCTTT. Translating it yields CASKTTLNTEAFF.

The CDR3 DNA reads TGTGCCAGCAGCCCCCGGACGAGCGGGAGGGCCGGAGATACGCAGTATTTT. It encodes CASSPRTSGRAGDTQYF. The V and J genes are TRBV7-2 and TRBJ2-3, with TRBD2 matching 10 bases. The CDR3 runs to 17 residues. V shed 5 bases and J 5 bases; nucleotides not matched to a gene: 13. The V gene's germline CDR1 is SGHTA and CDR2 FQGNSA. Supplemented by reference TRBV7-2 and TRBJ2-3, the full variable domain reads GAGVSQSPSNKVTEKGKDVELRCDPISGHTALYWYRQSLGQGLEFLIYFQGNSAPDKSGLPSDRFSAERTGGSVSTLTIQRTQQEDSAVYLCASSPRTSGRAGDTQYFGPGTRLTVL.

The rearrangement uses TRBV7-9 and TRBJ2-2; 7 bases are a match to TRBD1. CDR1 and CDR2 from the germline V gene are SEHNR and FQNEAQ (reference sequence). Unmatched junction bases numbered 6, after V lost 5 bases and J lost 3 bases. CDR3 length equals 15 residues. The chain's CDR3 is CASSDEQGYTGELFF. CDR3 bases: TGTGCCAGCAGCGACGAACAGGGGTACACCGGGGAGCTGTTTTTT.

The CDR3 DNA is TGTGCCAGTAGTATCCCGGCCGCCCAGGGAGGAAAACTGTTTTTT. Its protein product is CASSIPAAQGGKLFF. This chain connects TRBV19 to TRBJ1-4, with D possibly matching TRBD1 (5 bases). Trimming removed 3 bases from V and 10 bases from J, with 18 bases in between. The V gene's germline CDR1 is LNHDA and CDR2 SQIVND (reference sequence). The CDR3 contains 15 residues.

CDR3 in amino acids: CASSLYQREVHLPSTDTQYF. In DNA form, the CDR3 reads TGTGCCAGCAGTTTGTACCAGCGGGAGGTCCACTTACCTAGCACAGATACGCAGTATTTT. The chain links TRBV27 to TRBJ2-3, with 9 bases matching TRBD2. In germline, CDR1 is MNHEY, CDR2 SMNVEV (reference sequence). The CDR3 is 20 amino acids. V gave up 3 bases and J gave up 0 bases; unmatched junction bases: 16.

The CDR3 bases are TGTGCCACCAGTGAAGGGACTAGCGGGGAAGAGACCCAGTACTTC. Protein sequence: CATSEGTSGEETQYF. V and J are TRBV24-1 and TRBJ2-5; 13 nucleotides line up with TRBD2. V was clipped by 4 bases and J by 3 bases; unmatched bases: 1. Germline V gives CDR1 KGHDR, CDR2 SFDVKD. This CDR3 is built from 15 residues.

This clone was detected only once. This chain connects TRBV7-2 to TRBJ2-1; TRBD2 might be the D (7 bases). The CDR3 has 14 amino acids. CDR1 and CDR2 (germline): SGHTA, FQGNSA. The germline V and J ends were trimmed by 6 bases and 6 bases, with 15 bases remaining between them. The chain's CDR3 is CASSSQGTINEQFF. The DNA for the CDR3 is TGTGCCAGCAGTTCTCAGGGGACTATCAATGAGCAGTTCTTC.

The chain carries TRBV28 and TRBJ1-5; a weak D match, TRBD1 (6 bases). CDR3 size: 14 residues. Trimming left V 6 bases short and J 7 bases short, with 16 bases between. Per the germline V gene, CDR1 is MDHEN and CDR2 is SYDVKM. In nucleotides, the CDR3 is TGTGCCAGCAGAGGCGTAACGGACAGACAGCCCCAGCATTTT. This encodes CASRGVTDRQPQHF.

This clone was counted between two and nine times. For the CDR3, the DNA is TGTGCCAGCAGCCAAGGGACGGTCACTACTGGAAACACCATATATTTT. It encodes CASSQGTVTTGNTIYF. The rearrangement uses TRBV3-1 (or the pseudogene TRBV3-2) and TRBJ1-3; D ambiguous. The CDR3 consists of 16 residues. In germline, CDR1 is LGHDT, CDR2 YNNKEL (reference sequence). V lost 1 base, J lost 2 bases, and 12 bases lay in between.

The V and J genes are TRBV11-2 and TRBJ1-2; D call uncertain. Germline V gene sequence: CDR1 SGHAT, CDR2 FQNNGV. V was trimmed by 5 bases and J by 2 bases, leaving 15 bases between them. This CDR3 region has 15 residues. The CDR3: CASSPGWALNYGYTF. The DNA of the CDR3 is TGTGCCAGCAGCCCTGGATGGGCCCTCAACTATGGCTACACCTTC.

In DNA, the CDR3 is TGTGCCAGCAGCTTCACATCCAGGGGTAACTATGGCTACACCTTC. Its translation: CASSFTSRGNYGYTF. The genes are TRBV3-1 (or the pseudogene TRBV3-2) and TRBJ1-2, with D possibly TRBD1 on 6 matching bases. Germline V lookup: CDR1 LGHDT, CDR2 YNNKEL (reference sequence). This CDR3 comprises 15 residues. V dropped 5 bases and J dropped 1 base, with 14 bases sitting between them.

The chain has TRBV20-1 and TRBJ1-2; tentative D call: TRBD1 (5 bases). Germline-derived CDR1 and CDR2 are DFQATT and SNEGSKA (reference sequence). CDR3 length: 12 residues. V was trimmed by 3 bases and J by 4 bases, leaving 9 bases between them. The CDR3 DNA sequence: TGCAGTGCTAGTTTGACAGTCTATGGCTACACCTTC. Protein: CSASLTVYGYTF.

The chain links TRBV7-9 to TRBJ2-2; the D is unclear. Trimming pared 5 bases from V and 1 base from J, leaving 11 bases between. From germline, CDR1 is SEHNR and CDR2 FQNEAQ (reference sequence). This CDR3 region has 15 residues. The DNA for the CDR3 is TGTGCCAGCAGCCTCGCGCGCAGGAACACCGGGGAGCTGTTTTTT. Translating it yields CASSLARRNTGELFF.

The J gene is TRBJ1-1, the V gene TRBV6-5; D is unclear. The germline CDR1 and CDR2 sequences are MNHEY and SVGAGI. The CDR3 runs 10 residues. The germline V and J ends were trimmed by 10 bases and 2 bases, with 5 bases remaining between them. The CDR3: CATNNTEAFF. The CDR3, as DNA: TGTGCCACAAACAACACTGAAGCTTTCTTT.

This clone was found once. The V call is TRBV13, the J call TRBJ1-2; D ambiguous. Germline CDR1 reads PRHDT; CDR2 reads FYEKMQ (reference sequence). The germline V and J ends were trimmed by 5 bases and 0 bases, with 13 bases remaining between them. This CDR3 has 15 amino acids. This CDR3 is CASSRMNRANYGYTF. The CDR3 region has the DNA TGTGCCAGCAGCCGAATGAACAGAGCTAACTATGGCTACACCTTC.

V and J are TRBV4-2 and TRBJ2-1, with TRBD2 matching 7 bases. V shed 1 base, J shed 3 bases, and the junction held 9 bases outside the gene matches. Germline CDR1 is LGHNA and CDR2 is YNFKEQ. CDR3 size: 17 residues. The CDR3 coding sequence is TGTGCCAGCAGCCAAGTCGGCGGGAGTAAGATCTACAATGAGCAGTTCTTC. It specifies CASSQVGGSKIYNEQFF.

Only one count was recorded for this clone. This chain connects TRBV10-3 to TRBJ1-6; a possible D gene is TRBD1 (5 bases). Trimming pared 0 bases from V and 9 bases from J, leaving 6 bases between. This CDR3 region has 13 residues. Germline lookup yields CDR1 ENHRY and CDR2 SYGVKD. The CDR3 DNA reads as TGTGCCATCAGTGAGTCGAGGGGTTCACCCCTCCACTTT. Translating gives CAISESRGSPLHF.

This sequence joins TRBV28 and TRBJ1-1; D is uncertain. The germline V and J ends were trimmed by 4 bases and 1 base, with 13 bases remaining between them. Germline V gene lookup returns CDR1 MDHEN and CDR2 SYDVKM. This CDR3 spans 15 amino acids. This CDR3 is CASSSATRANTEAFF. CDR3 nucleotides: TGTGCCAGCAGTTCCGCAACACGTGCGAACACTGAAGCTTTCTTT. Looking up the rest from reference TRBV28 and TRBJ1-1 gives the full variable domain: DVKVTQSSRYLVKRTGEKVFLECVQDMDHENMFWYRQDPGLGLRLIYFSYDVKMKEKGDIPEGYSVSREKKERFSLILESASTNQTSMYLCASSSATRANTEAFFGQGTRLTVV.

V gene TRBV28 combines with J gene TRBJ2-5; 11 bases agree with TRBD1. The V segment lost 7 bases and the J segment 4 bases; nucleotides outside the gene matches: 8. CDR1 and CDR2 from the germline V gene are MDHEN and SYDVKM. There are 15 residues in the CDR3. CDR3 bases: TGTGCCAGCACTCTACGGACAGGGGGCGCAGAGACCCAGTACTTC. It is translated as CASTLRTGGAETQYF.

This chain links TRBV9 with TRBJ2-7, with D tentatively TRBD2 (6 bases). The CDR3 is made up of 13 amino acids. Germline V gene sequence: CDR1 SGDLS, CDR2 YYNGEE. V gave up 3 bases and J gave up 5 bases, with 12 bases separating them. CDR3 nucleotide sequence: TGTGCCAGCAGCGCCGGGGGACTTGACGAGCAGTACTTC. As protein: CASSAGGLDEQYF.

CDR3 protein: CASSQTSGAGTGQFF. The CDR3, as DNA: TGTGCCAGCAGCCAGACTAGCGGGGCTGGAACGGGGCAGTTCTTC. The V gene is TRBV7-2, the J gene TRBJ2-1; 11 positions match TRBD2. The CDR3 runs to 15 residues. After removal of 5 bases from V and 12 bases from J, the junction contained 12 bases not matched to a gene. The germline V gene encodes CDR1 SGHTA and CDR2 FQGNSA. The full variable domain, its missing parts supplied by reference TRBV7-2 and TRBJ2-1, is GAGVSQSPSNKVTEKGKDVELRCDPISGHTALYWYRQSLGQGLEFLIYFQGNSAPDKSGLPSDRFSAERTGGSVSTLTIQRTQQEDSAVYLCASSQTSGAGTGQFFGPGTRLTVL.

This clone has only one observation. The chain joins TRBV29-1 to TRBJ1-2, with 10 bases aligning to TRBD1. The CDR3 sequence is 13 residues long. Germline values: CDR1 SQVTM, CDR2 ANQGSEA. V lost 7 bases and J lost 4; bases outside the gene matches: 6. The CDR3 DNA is TGCAGCGCTTGGACAGGGGGGGGCTATGGCTACACCTTC. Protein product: CSAWTGGGYGYTF. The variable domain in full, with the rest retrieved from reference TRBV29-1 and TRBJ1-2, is SAVISQKPSRDICQRGTSLTIQCQVDSQVTMMFWYRQQPGQSLTLIATANQGSEATYESGFVIDKFPISRPNLTFSTLTVSNMSPEDSSIYLCSAWTGGGYGYTFGSGTRLTVV.

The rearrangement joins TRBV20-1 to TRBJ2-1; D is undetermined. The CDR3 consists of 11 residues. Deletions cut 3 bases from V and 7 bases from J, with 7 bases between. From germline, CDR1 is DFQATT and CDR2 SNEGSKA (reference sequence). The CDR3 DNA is TGCAGTGCTAGGTTCGGGAATGAGCAGTTCTTC. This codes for CSARFGNEQFF.

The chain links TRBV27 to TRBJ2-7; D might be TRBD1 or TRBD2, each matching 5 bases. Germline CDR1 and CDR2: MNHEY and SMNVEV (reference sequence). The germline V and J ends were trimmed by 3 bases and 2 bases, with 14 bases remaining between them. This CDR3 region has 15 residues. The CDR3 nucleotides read TGTGCCAGCAGTTTCCTGGGGCAGGGACCCTACGAGCAGTACTTC. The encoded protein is CASSFLGQGPYEQYF.

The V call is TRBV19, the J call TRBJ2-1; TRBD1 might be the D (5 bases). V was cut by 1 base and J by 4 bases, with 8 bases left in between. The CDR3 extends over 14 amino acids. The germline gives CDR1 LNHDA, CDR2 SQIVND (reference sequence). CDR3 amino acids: CASSIGRAYNEQFF. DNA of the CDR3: TGTGCCAGTAGTATAGGCAGGGCATACAATGAGCAGTTCTTC.